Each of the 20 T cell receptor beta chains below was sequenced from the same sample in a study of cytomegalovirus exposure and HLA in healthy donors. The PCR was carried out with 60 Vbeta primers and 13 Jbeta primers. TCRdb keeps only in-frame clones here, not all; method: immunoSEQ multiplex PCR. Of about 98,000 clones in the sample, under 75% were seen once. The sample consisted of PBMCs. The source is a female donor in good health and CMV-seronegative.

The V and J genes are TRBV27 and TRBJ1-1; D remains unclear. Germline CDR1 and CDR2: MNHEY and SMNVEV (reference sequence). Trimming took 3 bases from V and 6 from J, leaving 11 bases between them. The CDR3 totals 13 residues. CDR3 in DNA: TGTGCCAGCAGTTTTCGGGGAGCTTCTGAAGCTTTCTTT. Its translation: CASSFRGASEAFF.

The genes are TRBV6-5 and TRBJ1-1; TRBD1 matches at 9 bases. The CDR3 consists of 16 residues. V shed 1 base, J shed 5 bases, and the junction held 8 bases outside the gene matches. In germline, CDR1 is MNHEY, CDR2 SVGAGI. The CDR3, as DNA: TGTGCCAGCAGTTACTGGGGGGGACAGGGCAGGACTGAAGCTTTCTTT. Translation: CASSYWGGQGRTEAFF.

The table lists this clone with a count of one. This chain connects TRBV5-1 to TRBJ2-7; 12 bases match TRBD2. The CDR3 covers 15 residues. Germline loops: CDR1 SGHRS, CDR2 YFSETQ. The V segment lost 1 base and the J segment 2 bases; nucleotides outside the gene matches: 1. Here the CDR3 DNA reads TGCGCCAGCAGCTTGACTAGCGGGGGGCCCTACGAGCAGTACTTC. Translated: CASSLTSGGPYEQYF.

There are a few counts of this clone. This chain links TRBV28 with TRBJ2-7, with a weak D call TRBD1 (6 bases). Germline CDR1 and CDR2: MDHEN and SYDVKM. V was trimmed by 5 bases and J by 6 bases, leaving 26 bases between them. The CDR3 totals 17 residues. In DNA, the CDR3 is TGTGCCAGCAGTACGTCCAGCCACAGGGCTCCTCGTCGCGAGCAGTACTTC. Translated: CASSTSSHRAPRREQYF.

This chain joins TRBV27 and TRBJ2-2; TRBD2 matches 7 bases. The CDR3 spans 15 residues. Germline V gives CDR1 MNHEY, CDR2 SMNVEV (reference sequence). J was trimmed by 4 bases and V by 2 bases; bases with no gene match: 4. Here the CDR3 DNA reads TGTGCCAGCAGTTTAATGTCGGGAGGCACCGGGGAGCTGTTTTTT. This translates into CASSLMSGGTGELFF.

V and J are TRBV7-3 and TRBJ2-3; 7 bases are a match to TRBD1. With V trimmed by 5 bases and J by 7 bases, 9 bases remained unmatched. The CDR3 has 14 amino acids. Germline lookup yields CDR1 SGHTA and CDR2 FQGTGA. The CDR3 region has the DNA TGTGCCAGCAGCCCGCGGACAGGTTCTTATACGCAGTATTTT. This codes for CASSPRTGSYTQYF.

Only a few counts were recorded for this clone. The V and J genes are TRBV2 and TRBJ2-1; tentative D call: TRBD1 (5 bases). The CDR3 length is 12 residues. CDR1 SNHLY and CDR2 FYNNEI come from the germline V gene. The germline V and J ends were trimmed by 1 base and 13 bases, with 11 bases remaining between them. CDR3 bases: TGTGCCAGCAGTGAAGGGGGCTCCCACCAGTTCTTC. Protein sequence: CASSEGGSHQFF.

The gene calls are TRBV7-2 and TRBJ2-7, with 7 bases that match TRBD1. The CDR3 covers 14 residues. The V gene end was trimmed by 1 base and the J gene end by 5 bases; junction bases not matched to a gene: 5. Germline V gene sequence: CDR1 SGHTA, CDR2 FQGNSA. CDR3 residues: CASSLDNRGNEQYF. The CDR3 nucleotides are TGTGCCAGCAGCTTAGACAACAGGGGTAACGAGCAGTACTTC.

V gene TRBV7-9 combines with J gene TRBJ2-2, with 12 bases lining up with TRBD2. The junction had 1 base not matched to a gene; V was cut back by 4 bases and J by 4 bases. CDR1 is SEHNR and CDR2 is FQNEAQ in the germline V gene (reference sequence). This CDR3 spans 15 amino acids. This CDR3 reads CASSSLAGGTGELFF. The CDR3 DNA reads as TGTGCCAGCAGCTCACTAGCGGGGGGCACCGGGGAGCTGTTTTTT.

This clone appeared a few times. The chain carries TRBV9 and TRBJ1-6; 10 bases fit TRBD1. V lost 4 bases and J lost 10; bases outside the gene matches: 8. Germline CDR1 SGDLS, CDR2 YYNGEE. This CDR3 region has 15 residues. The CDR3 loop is CASSIAGTGESPLHF. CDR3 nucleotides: TGTGCCAGCAGCATTGCCGGGACAGGGGAATCACCCCTCCACTTT.

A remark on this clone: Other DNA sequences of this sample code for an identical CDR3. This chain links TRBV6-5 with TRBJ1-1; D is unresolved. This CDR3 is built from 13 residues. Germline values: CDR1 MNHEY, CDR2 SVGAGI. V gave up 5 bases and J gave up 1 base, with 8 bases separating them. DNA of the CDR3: TGTGCCAGCAGTACCCAGCGGAACACTGAAGCTTTCTTT. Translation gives CASSTQRNTEAFF.

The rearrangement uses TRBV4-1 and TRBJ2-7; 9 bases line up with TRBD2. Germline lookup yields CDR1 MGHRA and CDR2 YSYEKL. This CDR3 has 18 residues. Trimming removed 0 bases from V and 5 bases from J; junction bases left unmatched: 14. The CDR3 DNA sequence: TGCGCCAGCAGCCAAGAAAACCGGTTGACTAGCGGTGATGACGAGCAGTACTTC. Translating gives CASSQENRLTSGDDEQYF.

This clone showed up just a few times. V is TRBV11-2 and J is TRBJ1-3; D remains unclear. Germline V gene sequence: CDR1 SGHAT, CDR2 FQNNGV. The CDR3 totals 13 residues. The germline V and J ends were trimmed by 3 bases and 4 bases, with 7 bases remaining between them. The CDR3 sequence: CASSFSQGNTIYF. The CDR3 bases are TGTGCCAGCAGCTTCAGTCAGGGAAACACCATATATTTT.

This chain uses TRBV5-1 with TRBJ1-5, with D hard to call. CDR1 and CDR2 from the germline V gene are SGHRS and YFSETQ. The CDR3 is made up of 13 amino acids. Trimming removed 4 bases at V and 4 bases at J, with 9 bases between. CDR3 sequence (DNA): TGCGCCAGCAGCCCCTTCGGGAATCAGCCCCAGCATTTT. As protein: CASSPFGNQPQHF. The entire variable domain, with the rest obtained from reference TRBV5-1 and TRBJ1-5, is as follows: KAGVTQTPRYLIKTRGQQVTLSCSPISGHRSVSWYQQTPGQGLQFLFEYFSETQRNKGNFPGRFSGRQFSNSRSEMNVSTLELGDSALYLCASSPFGNQPQHFGDGTRLSIL.

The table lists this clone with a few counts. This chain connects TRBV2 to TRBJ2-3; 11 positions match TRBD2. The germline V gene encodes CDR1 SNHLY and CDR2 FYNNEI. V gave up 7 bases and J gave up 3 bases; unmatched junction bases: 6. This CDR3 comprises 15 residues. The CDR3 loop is CASTFSGGATDTQYF. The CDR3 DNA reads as TGTGCCAGCACCTTTAGCGGGGGGGCGACAGATACGCAGTATTTT.

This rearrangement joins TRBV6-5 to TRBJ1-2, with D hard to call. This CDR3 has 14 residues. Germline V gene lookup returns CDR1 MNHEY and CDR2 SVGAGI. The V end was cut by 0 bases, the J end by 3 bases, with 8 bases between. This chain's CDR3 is CASSYSTEHYGYTF. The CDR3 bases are TGTGCCAGCAGTTACTCCACAGAGCACTATGGCTACACCTTC.

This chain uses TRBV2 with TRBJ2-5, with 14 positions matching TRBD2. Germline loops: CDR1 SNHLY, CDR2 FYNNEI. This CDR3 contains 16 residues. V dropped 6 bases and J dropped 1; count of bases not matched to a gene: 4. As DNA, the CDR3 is TGTGCCAGCAGGGGGACTAGCGGGGGACTCCAAGAGACCCAGTACTTC. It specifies CASRGTSGGLQETQYF. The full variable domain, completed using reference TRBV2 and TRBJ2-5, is EPEVTQTPSHQVTQMGQEVILRCVPISNHLYFYWYRQILGQKVEFLVSFYNNEISEKSEIFDDQFSVERPDGSNFTLKIRSTKLEDSAMYFCASRGTSGGLQETQYFGPGTRLLVL.

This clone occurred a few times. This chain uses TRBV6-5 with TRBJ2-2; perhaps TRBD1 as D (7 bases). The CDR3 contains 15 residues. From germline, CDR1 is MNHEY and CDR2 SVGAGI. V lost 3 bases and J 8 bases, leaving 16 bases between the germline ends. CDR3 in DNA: TGTGCCAGCAGTTATGGGGCAGGGGGGTATGGGGAGCTGTTTTTT. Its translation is CASSYGAGGYGELFF.

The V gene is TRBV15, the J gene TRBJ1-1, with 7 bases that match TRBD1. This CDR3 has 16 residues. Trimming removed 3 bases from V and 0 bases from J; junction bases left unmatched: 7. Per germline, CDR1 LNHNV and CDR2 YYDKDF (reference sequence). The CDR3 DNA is TGTGCCACCAGCAGCCAGGCGGACAGGCTGAACACTGAAGCTTTCTTT. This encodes CATSSQADRLNTEAFF.

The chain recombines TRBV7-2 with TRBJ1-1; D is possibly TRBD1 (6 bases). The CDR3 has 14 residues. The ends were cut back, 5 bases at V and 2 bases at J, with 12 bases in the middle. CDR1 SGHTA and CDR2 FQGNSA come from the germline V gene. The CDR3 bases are TGTGCCAGCAGCAAGGACAGTTCAAACACTGAAGCTTTCTTT. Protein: CASSKDSSNTEAFF.